The next 31 T cell receptor beta chains were all read from a single sample in a study of patients and donors after allogeneic stem cell transplantation. MiXCR, applied by TCRdb to the RT-PCR reads, yields one record per CDR3 protein. The sample has approximately 170,000 distinct CDR3 sequences, about 24% seen once. The sample was blood, either unsorted or a sorted T cell fraction (not recorded which). These receptors all come from a human donor who was either an allogeneic HSCT recipient or a stem cell or donor lymphocyte infusion donor (not recorded which). It is not recorded whose cells these are; they may come from a transplant donor.

This clonotype was detected many times. CDR3 sequence: CASSLAPSGGPTDTQYF. In nucleotides, the CDR3 is TGTGCCAGCAGTTTAGCCCCTAGCGGGGGACCCACAGATACGCAGTATTTT. The genes are TRBV12-3 or TRBV12-4 and TRBJ2-3, with 10 bases that match TRBD2. The trim removed 0 bases at V and 2 bases at J, leaving 5 bases unmatched. This CDR3 has 17 residues.

The rearrangement links TRBV24-1 to TRBJ2-3; 7 positions agree with TRBD2. Germline trimming cut 4 bases from V and 2 bases from J; bases unmatched to any gene: 5. The CDR3 totals 15 residues. Germline V gives CDR1 KGHDR, CDR2 SFDVKD. DNA for the CDR3: TGTGCCACCAGTGACGCTAGCGGTAACACAGATACGCAGTATTTT. Translating gives CATSDASGNTDTQYF.

This clonotype was recorded at least ten times. V and J are TRBV4-1 and TRBJ1-3; D is unresolved. CDR1 MGHRA and CDR2 YSYEKL come from the germline V gene. This CDR3 spans 16 amino acids. V dropped 5 bases and J dropped 0 bases, with 14 bases sitting between them. CDR3 sequence reads: CASSCLTWDSGNTIYF. DNA of the CDR3: TGCGCCAGCAGCTGCTTAACATGGGACTCTGGAAACACCATATATTTT.

In its sample, this clonotype was seen once. The chain is built from TRBV7-8 and TRBJ2-1; 11 nucleotides agree with TRBD2. This CDR3 spans 15 amino acids. V trimming: 5 bases; J trimming: 9 bases; junction bases outside the gene matches: 9. Germline assignment: CDR1 SGHVS and CDR2 FQNEAQ. The CDR3 spells CASSDKLAGVSEQFF. CDR3 nucleotide sequence: TGTGCCAGCAGCGATAAACTAGCGGGAGTTTCTGAGCAGTTCTTC.

The chain uses TRBV5-1 and TRBJ1-6; 7 bases align to TRBD1. CDR1 and CDR2 (germline): SGHRS, YFSETQ. J gave up 10 bases and V 0 bases, and 4 bases lay outside the gene matches. The CDR3 is 14 amino acids. The CDR3 region has the DNA TGCGCCAGCAGCTTGGTGACAGGGAGATCACCCCTCCACTTT. This gives the protein CASSLVTGRSPLHF.

This clonotype was detected a few times. V usage is TRBV5-6 and J usage is TRBJ1-1; D gene unclear. CDR3 length equals 16 residues. V was trimmed by 0 bases and J by 4 bases, leaving 16 bases between them. The V gene's germline CDR1 is SGHDT and CDR2 YYEEEE. The CDR3 loop is CASSLGPDGRGTEAFF. In nucleotides, the CDR3 is TGTGCCAGCAGCTTGGGACCGGACGGCCGTGGCACTGAAGCTTTCTTT.

This chain links TRBV20-1 with TRBJ2-7, with TRBD2 matching 12 bases. Unmatched junction bases numbered 7, after V lost 1 base and J lost 6 bases. CDR3 length: 15 amino acids. Germline V CDR1 and CDR2: DFQATT, SNEGSKA (reference sequence). The CDR3 is CSARVLAGGRGEQYF. As DNA, the CDR3 is TGCAGTGCTAGAGTACTAGCGGGAGGACGAGGCGAGCAGTACTTC.

This clonotype was seen a few times. The conserved closing phenylalanine or tryptophan is absent in this CDR3, likely reflecting a read error. No DNA is shown, since the ends of the CDR3 on it are uncertain; the CDR3 is the one TCRdb lists. The chain couples TRBV7-9 to TRBJ2-3; the table gives TRBD2 as D, unverified against the DNA. Germline values: CDR1 SEHNR, CDR2 FQNEAQ (reference sequence). Counting both end residues, the CDR3 totals 12 amino acids. The CDR3 spells CASSPGGSGILH.

The chain couples TRBV4-2 to TRBJ1-1, with D unresolved. V was cut by 0 bases and J by 8 bases, with 13 bases left in between. The V gene's germline CDR1 is LGHNA and CDR2 YNFKEQ. The CDR3 totals 14 residues. CDR3 coding DNA: TGTGCCAGCAGCCAAGAGTGGGGTAATCTCGAAGCTTTCTTT. Protein: CASSQEWGNLEAFF.

This clonotype was detected only a few times. The chain is built from TRBV6-6 and TRBJ2-3, with D possibly called TRBD1 or TRBD2 (5 bases each). This CDR3 is built from 17 residues. Germline V gives CDR1 MNHNY, CDR2 SVGAGI (reference sequence). V lost 2 bases, J lost 0 bases, and 15 bases lay in between. CDR3 sequence reads: CASSYLGAGLSTDTQYF. The CDR3 DNA reads TGTGCCAGCAGTTACCTCGGGGCAGGCCTTAGCACAGATACGCAGTATTTT.

The genes are TRBV28 and TRBJ2-2; 13 bases fit TRBD2. J lost 2 bases, V lost 10 bases, and 16 bases had no gene match. CDR1 and CDR2 (germline): MDHEN, SYDVKM. CDR3 length: 19 residues. The CDR3 region has the DNA TGTGCCACACGATTTACTCCGGGACTAGCGGGACCCAACACCGGGGAGCTGTTTTTT. Its translation: CATRFTPGLAGPNTGELFF.

The V call is TRBV10-3, the J call TRBJ1-2; D possibly corresponds to TRBD1 (5 bases). CDR3 size: 14 residues. CDR1 ENHRY and CDR2 SYGVKD come from the germline V gene. V lost 6 bases to trimming and J lost 3 bases, with 14 bases between them. CDR3 sequence: CAIRGANSHYGYTF. Written as DNA, the CDR3 is TGTGCCATCAGAGGGGCGAACTCCCACTATGGCTACACCTTC.

In the case of this clonotype: This CDR3 fails to terminate in the conserved phenylalanine or tryptophan, so it likely reflects a read error. The chain couples TRBV5-1 to TRBJ1-5; D may be TRBD1 (6 bases). Looked up from germline, CDR1 is SGHRS and CDR2 is YFSETQ. V dropped 0 bases and J dropped 6 bases, with 10 bases sitting between them. CDR3 length: 14 amino acids. Here the CDR3 DNA reads TGCGCCAGCAGCTTGGGGATACAGGGTCAGCCCCAGCATTTG. Translating it yields CASSLGIQGQPQHL.

The chain couples TRBV6-1 to TRBJ2-1, with 7 bases fitting TRBD1. Losses at the gene ends were 5 bases for V and 2 bases for J; bases not matched to a gene: 3. CDR3 size: 14 residues. In germline, CDR1 is MNHNS, CDR2 SASEGT. This CDR3 reads CASSPTGTYNEQFF. The CDR3 bases are TGTGCCAGCAGTCCGACAGGGACCTACAATGAGCAGTTCTTC.

In its sample, this clonotype was seen a few times. This chain joins TRBV6-5 and TRBJ2-3, with D possibly TRBD1 on 6 matching bases. In germline, CDR1 is MNHEY, CDR2 SVGAGI. V lost 6 bases and J 5 bases, leaving 21 bases between the germline ends. This CDR3 spans 16 amino acids. Written as DNA, the CDR3 is TGTGCCAGCAGAACTCAGTCGTCAGGGGCAGGAGATACGCAGTATTTT. This gives the protein CASRTQSSGAGDTQYF.

A few counts support this clonotype. CDR3 bases: TGCGCCAGCACTTGGGGAAACACCGGGGAGCTGTTTTTT. It encodes CASTWGNTGELFF. The genes are TRBV5-1 and TRBJ2-2; D not certain. CDR1 and CDR2 (germline): SGHRS, YFSETQ. The CDR3 is made up of 13 amino acids. The V end was cut by 6 bases, the J end by 2 bases, with 8 bases between.

The rearrangement joins TRBV10-3 to TRBJ2-1; D call uncertain. V lost 0 bases to trimming and J lost 9 bases, with 6 bases between them. The CDR3 extends over 12 amino acids. The germline V gene encodes CDR1 ENHRY and CDR2 SYGVKD. The CDR3 reads CAISESSGEQFF. Here the CDR3 DNA reads TGTGCCATCAGTGAGTCGAGTGGTGAGCAGTTCTTC.

The gene calls are TRBV27 and TRBJ1-5, with TRBD1 as a possible D gene (6 bases). The CDR3 runs to 15 residues. Trimming left V 5 bases short and J 5 bases short, with 16 bases between. The germline gives CDR1 MNHEY, CDR2 SMNVEV (reference sequence). The CDR3 DNA sequence: TGTGCCAGCAGTCCGTCCGGGACATCAGATCAGCCCCAGCATTTT. Translation gives CASSPSGTSDQPQHF.

This chain uses TRBV12-3 or TRBV12-4 with TRBJ2-7; 11 nucleotides line up with TRBD1. This CDR3 contains 16 residues. J gave up 5 bases and V 6 bases, and 12 bases lay outside the gene matches. The CDR3 DNA is TGTGCCAGCAGCCAAGGGCCGGGACAGGGGGTGCACGAGCAGTACTTC. It translates to CASSQGPGQGVHEQYF.

The chain carries TRBV20-1 and TRBJ2-7; 9 bases align to TRBD1. This CDR3 contains 15 residues. V gave up 3 bases and J gave up 0 bases; unmatched junction bases: 6. Germline assignment: CDR1 DFQATT and CDR2 SNEGSKA (reference sequence). The CDR3 region is CSARIPGQGSYEQYF. Here the CDR3 DNA reads TGCAGTGCTAGGATCCCGGGACAGGGCTCCTACGAGCAGTACTTC.

The sample holds a few counts of this clonotype. The gene calls are TRBV11-3 and TRBJ2-1; D is undetermined. V was clipped by 2 bases and J by 6 bases, with 8 bases between them. Germline values: CDR1 SGHNT, CDR2 YENEEA. This CDR3 is built from 13 residues. CDR3 sequence reads: CASSLFNRNEQFF. The CDR3 DNA sequence: TGTGCCAGCAGCTTATTTAACCGCAATGAGCAGTTCTTC.

CDR3: CSAARQWGSYNEQFF. DNA of the CDR3: TGCAGCGCAGCTAGACAGTGGGGGAGCTACAATGAGCAGTTCTTC. This chain connects TRBV29-1 to TRBJ2-1, with D perhaps TRBD1 or TRBD2 (5 bases each). CDR1 and CDR2 (germline): SQVTM, ANQGSEA. V lost 7 bases, J lost 3 bases, and 19 bases lay in between. CDR3 length: 15 residues.

This clonotype occurred a few times. The chain carries TRBV4-3 and TRBJ1-2; 7 bases fit TRBD1. CDR3 length equals 16 residues. Losses at the gene ends were 0 bases for V and 6 bases for J; bases not matched to a gene: 10. Germline values: CDR1 LGHNA, CDR2 YSLEER. CDR3 nucleotides: TGCGCCAGCAGCCAAGATTGGGAGACAGGGTGGCATGGCTACACCTTC. It is translated as CASSQDWETGWHGYTF.

CDR3 sequence (DNA): TGCAGTGCTAGAACAGGGGAGCGGACCTACGAGCAGTACTTC. Protein: CSARTGERTYEQYF. The V gene is TRBV20-1, the J gene TRBJ2-7; TRBD1 aligns across 7 bases. V was clipped by 2 bases and J by 2 bases; unmatched bases: 6. CDR1 is DFQATT and CDR2 is SNEGSKA in the germline V gene (reference sequence). This CDR3 has 14 amino acids.

The rearrangement joins TRBV7-9 to TRBJ2-3, with D unresolved. Germline assignment: CDR1 SEHNR and CDR2 FQNEAQ (reference sequence). CDR3 length: 12 residues. V gave up 5 bases and J gave up 6 bases, with 9 bases separating them. The CDR3 reads CASSPTEDTQYF. As DNA, the CDR3 is TGTGCCAGCAGCCCAACCGAGGATACGCAGTATTTT. Full variable domain (rest looked up from reference TRBV7-9 and TRBJ2-3): DTGVSQNPRHKITKRGQNVTFRCDPISEHNRLYWYRQTLGQGPEFLTYFQNEAQLEKSRLLSDRFSAERPKGSFSTLEIQRTEQGDSAMYLCASSPTEDTQYFGPGTRLTVL.

There are a few counts of this clonotype. The J gene is TRBJ1-1, the V gene TRBV14; 8 bases are a match to TRBD1. The ends lost 4 bases at V and 4 bases at J; junction bases unmatched: 14. Germline V gene lookup returns CDR1 SGHDN and CDR2 FVKESK. The CDR3 is 17 residues long. The CDR3 protein is CASSPGQGRPGSTEAFF. The CDR3, as DNA: TGTGCCAGCAGCCCCGGACAGGGCCGACCTGGGTCCACTGAAGCTTTCTTT.

This clonotype was recorded a few times. The chain is built from TRBV29-1 and TRBJ2-1; D not resolved. CDR1 is SQVTM, CDR2 ANQGSEA, per germline. V gave up 5 bases and J gave up 0 bases, with 11 bases separating them. The CDR3 totals 14 residues. CDR3 sequence reads: CSVRDPSSYNEQFF. In nucleotides, the CDR3 is TGCAGCGTTCGAGACCCGAGCTCCTACAATGAGCAGTTCTTC.

This clonotype was observed a few times. The rearrangement joins TRBV2 to TRBJ2-7, with 8 bases matching TRBD1. CDR3 length: 16 amino acids. Germline trimming cut 5 bases from V and 4 bases from J; bases unmatched to any gene: 13. Per the germline V gene, CDR1 is SNHLY and CDR2 is FYNNEI. In DNA form, the CDR3 reads TGTGCCAGCAGTCTTAAACCGGGACAGGAACATTACGAGCAGTACTTC. Amino acid sequence: CASSLKPGQEHYEQYF.

There are many counts of this clonotype. The chain carries TRBV4-1 and TRBJ1-1; D not resolved. CDR1 is MGHRA and CDR2 is YSYEKL in the germline V gene. This CDR3 spans 17 amino acids. Trimming removed 0 bases at V and 0 bases at J, with 14 bases between. CDR3 residues: CASSQDRSARMNTEAFF. In DNA, the CDR3 is TGCGCCAGCAGCCAAGATAGGTCGGCGCGAATGAACACTGAAGCTTTCTTT.

The chain has TRBV15 and TRBJ2-1, with D uncertain. Germline lookup yields CDR1 LNHNV and CDR2 YYDKDF (reference sequence). The ends were cut back, 0 bases at V and 5 bases at J, with 5 bases in the middle. CDR3 length: 13 residues. The CDR3 coding sequence is TGTGCCACCAGCAGAGATCGGAACAATGAGCAGTTCTTC. This encodes CATSRDRNNEQFF.

The V gene is TRBV20-1, the J gene TRBJ2-1; D not resolved. The V gene's germline CDR1 is DFQATT and CDR2 SNEGSKA (reference sequence). This CDR3 has 11 amino acids. With 4 bases removed from V and 10 bases from J, the gap between germline ends came to 11 bases. This CDR3 reads CSANEVGEQFF. For the CDR3, the DNA is TGCAGTGCTAATGAAGTGGGGGAGCAGTTCTTC.